The 27 T cell receptor beta chains below all came from one sample that was sequenced in a study of cytomegalovirus exposure and HLA in healthy donors. Researchers ran the PCR with 60 Vbeta and 13 Jbeta primers. The repertoire was sequenced with immunoSEQ multiplex PCR; TCRdb's copy has only in-frame clones and lacks some. The sample holds approximately 280,000 clones; more than 80% are singletons and the top ten take less than 4.5%. Material: PBMCs. The receptor set was obtained from a man aged 40-49 years in good health and CMV-seropositive.

The chain has TRBV18 and TRBJ2-1; 8 bases are shared with TRBD1. The CDR3 is made up of 15 amino acids. The J segment lost 6 bases and the V segment lost 4 bases, leaving 8 bases of the junction unmatched. Germline values: CDR1 KGHSH, CDR2 LQKENI. The CDR3 DNA follows: TGTGCCAGCTCACTCGACAGGGGTTTAGGCAATGAGCAGTTCTTC. It codes for CASSLDRGLGNEQFF.

This clone occurred once. The chain combines TRBV18 with TRBJ2-2; tentative D call: TRBD1 (6 bases). The CDR3 is made up of 13 amino acids. The germline V and J ends were trimmed by 6 bases and 4 bases, with 9 bases remaining between them. Looked up from germline, CDR1 is KGHSH and CDR2 is LQKENI. CDR3 sequence (DNA): TGTGCCAGCTCTACAGGGCCCACCGGGGAGCTGTTTTTT. Amino acids: CASSTGPTGELFF.

The chain employs TRBV27 and TRBJ2-2, with D maybe TRBD1 (6 bases). V was pared by 5 bases and J by 0 bases, with 13 bases between. The CDR3 extends over 16 amino acids. Germline CDR1 is MNHEY and CDR2 is SMNVEV (reference sequence). CDR3 in amino acids: CASSNSGAPNTGELFF. The CDR3 DNA reads as TGTGCCAGCAGTAACTCAGGGGCCCCGAACACCGGGGAGCTGTTTTTT.

The chain is built from TRBV7-2 and TRBJ2-4; 11 positions agree with TRBD1. Germline V gives CDR1 SGHTA, CDR2 FQGNSA. V lost 3 bases and J lost 6; bases outside the gene matches: 4. This CDR3 contains 15 residues. The CDR3 protein is CASSFQGTGGNIQYF. In nucleotides, the CDR3 is TGTGCCAGCAGCTTTCAAGGGACAGGGGGAAACATTCAGTACTTC.

V gene TRBV28 combines with J gene TRBJ2-2; D is possibly TRBD1 (5 bases). Germline loops: CDR1 MDHEN, CDR2 SYDVKM. Trimming cost V 2 bases and J 1 base, with 11 bases left between them. The CDR3 covers 16 residues. The CDR3 sequence is CASSLGQGQNTGELFF. CDR3 nucleotides: TGTGCCAGCAGTTTAGGGCAGGGCCAGAACACCGGGGAGCTGTTTTTT. The full variable domain, rest sourced from reference TRBV28 and TRBJ2-2, is DVKVTQSSRYLVKRTGEKVFLECVQDMDHENMFWYRQDPGLGLRLIYFSYDVKMKEKGDIPEGYSVSREKKERFSLILESASTNQTSMYLCASSLGQGQNTGELFFGEGSRLTVL.

V and J are TRBV4-1 and TRBJ1-2, with D tentatively TRBD1 (6 bases). Germline loops: CDR1 MGHRA, CDR2 YSYEKL. The length of the CDR3 is 15 residues. The ends were cut back, 0 bases at V and 6 bases at J, with 14 bases in the middle. The CDR3 nucleotides are TGCGCCAGCAGCCAAGATCAGCAGGGGATCGATGGCTACACCTTC. Translated, it gives CASSQDQQGIDGYTF.

The chain couples TRBV5-4 to TRBJ2-7, with D possibly TRBD2 on 6 matching bases. The CDR3 loop spans 16 amino acids. Germline V gene lookup returns CDR1 SGHNT and CDR2 YYREEE (reference sequence). V lost 1 base to trimming and J lost 2 bases, with 16 bases between them. The CDR3 bases are TGTGCCAGCAGCTTGTGGTTAGCGGTGGTTCCCTACGAGCAGTACTTC. It specifies CASSLWLAVVPYEQYF.

The CDR3 sequence is CASTRSGALAHYEQYF. The CDR3 region has the DNA TGTGCCAGCACCCGGTCCGGGGCACTAGCGCATTACGAGCAGTACTTC. The chain employs TRBV28 and TRBJ2-7; TRBD2 matches 7 bases. Germline trimming cut 7 bases from V and 4 bases from J; bases unmatched to any gene: 16. Per the germline V gene, CDR1 is MDHEN and CDR2 is SYDVKM. The CDR3 has 16 amino acids.

V is TRBV6-5 and J is TRBJ1-2; D perhaps matches TRBD1 (6 bases). The CDR3 is 14 residues long. Germline assignment: CDR1 MNHEY and CDR2 SVGAGI. V was shortened by 2 bases and J by 8 bases, with 15 bases between the two germline ends. CDR3 in amino acids: CASSYLGGGKGYTF. DNA of the CDR3: TGTGCCAGCAGTTACCTGGGGGGGGGCAAAGGCTACACCTTC.

The gene calls are TRBV4-3 and TRBJ2-1; D ambiguous. There are 16 residues in the CDR3. Trimming removed 1 base from V and 0 bases from J, with 10 bases in between. From germline, CDR1 is LGHNA and CDR2 YSLEER. CDR3 residues: CASSQGRVSSYNEQFF. The DNA for the CDR3 is TGCGCCAGCAGCCAAGGCCGGGTCAGCTCCTACAATGAGCAGTTCTTC.

This clone was observed a few times. The chain is built from TRBV10-3 and TRBJ1-3, with D possibly being TRBD1 (5 bases). The CDR3 loop spans 15 amino acids. Trimming stripped 8 bases from V and 0 bases from J, with 14 bases between. Germline V gene data show CDR1 as ENHRY and CDR2 as SYGVKD. CDR3 amino acids: CAISLEGRSGNTIYF. For the CDR3, the DNA is TGTGCCATCTCCTTGGAGGGGCGCTCTGGAAACACCATATATTTT.

V is TRBV4-1 and J is TRBJ2-1; 9 nucleotides line up with TRBD1. Germline assignment: CDR1 MGHRA and CDR2 YSYEKL. The CDR3 runs 14 residues. The V and J ends lost 4 bases and 8 bases, in that order; junction bases with no gene match: 6. As DNA, the CDR3 is TGCGCCAGCAGCCCTTGGACAGGGGAGGATGAGCAGTTCTTC. Amino acid sequence: CASSPWTGEDEQFF.

As concerns this clone: A read error may account for a junction end that differs from germline. The chain recombines TRBV18 with TRBJ2-7, with TRBD1 as a possible D gene (6 bases). The CDR3 has 11 amino acids. Germline values: CDR1 KGHSH, CDR2 LQKENI. CDR3 nucleotide sequence: TGTGCCAGCTCCCCCGCAGGGGAGCGGTACTTC. This gives the protein CASSPAGERYF.

The chain recombines TRBV6-1 with TRBJ2-7; 8 bases agree with TRBD1. Looked up from germline, CDR1 is MNHNS and CDR2 is SASEGT. There are 12 residues in the CDR3. Germline trimming cut 3 bases from V and 5 bases from J; bases unmatched to any gene: 0. Written as DNA, the CDR3 is TGTGCCAGCAGTGAGACAGGGGACGAGCAGTACTTC. It translates to CASSETGDEQYF.

This clone was seen a few times. The chain joins TRBV14 to TRBJ1-1; TRBD1 is a possible D gene (5 bases). V lost 4 bases and J 0 bases, leaving 18 bases between the germline ends. The V gene's germline CDR1 is SGHDN and CDR2 FVKESK. This CDR3 is 17 amino acids long. CDR3 residues: CASSRPQGLLMNTEAFF. CDR3 sequence (DNA): TGTGCCAGCAGCCGACCGCAGGGCCTTCTCATGAACACTGAAGCTTTCTTT.

The V call is TRBV29-1, the J call TRBJ1-1, with 9 bases matching TRBD1. Germline-derived CDR1 and CDR2 are SQVTM and ANQGSEA. This CDR3 region has 13 residues. Trimming removed 0 bases from V and 10 bases from J; junction bases left unmatched: 6. The CDR3 spells CSVEDDRGTRAFF. As DNA, the CDR3 is TGCAGCGTTGAAGATGACAGGGGGACTCGAGCTTTCTTT. The variable domain in full, completed from reference TRBV29-1 and TRBJ1-1, reads SAVISQKPSRDICQRGTSLTIQCQVDSQVTMMFWYRQQPGQSLTLIATANQGSEATYESGFVIDKFPISRPNLTFSTLTVSNMSPEDSSIYLCSVEDDRGTRAFFGQGTRLTVV.

This clone has only one observation. V is TRBV28 and J is TRBJ2-5; tentative D call: TRBD1 (6 bases). CDR3 size: 16 residues. Germline V lookup: CDR1 MDHEN, CDR2 SYDVKM. The ends were cut back, 5 bases at V and 2 bases at J, with 18 bases in the middle. Here the CDR3 DNA reads TGTGCCAGCAGTCCCCTAAGGGCAGGGGATCAAGAGACCCAGTACTTC. This translates into CASSPLRAGDQETQYF.

This clone was counted a few times. This chain connects TRBV19 to TRBJ1-5, with D hard to call. The germline V gene has CDR1 LNHDA and CDR2 SQIVND (reference sequence). V was clipped by 0 bases and J by 0 bases, with 3 bases between them. The CDR3 is 14 residues long. CDR3 coding DNA: TGTGCCAGTAGTATAGATCTTAGCAATCAGCCCCAGCATTTT. Translation gives CASSIDLSNQPQHF.

This chain links TRBV28 with TRBJ2-7; D is possibly TRBD2 (5 bases). This CDR3 is 14 amino acids long. The V end lost 4 bases, the J end lost 1 base, and 11 bases lay between the germline ends. Per the germline V gene, CDR1 is MDHEN and CDR2 is SYDVKM. The CDR3: CASSSLVRSYEQYF. The DNA of the CDR3 is TGTGCCAGCAGTTCACTAGTCAGGTCCTACGAGCAGTACTTC.

The chain employs TRBV15 and TRBJ2-7; the match to TRBD1 covers 7 bases. Losses at the gene ends were 5 bases for V and 4 bases for J; bases not matched to a gene: 14. Germline V gene sequence: CDR1 LNHNV, CDR2 YYDKDF (reference sequence). The CDR3 covers 16 residues. The CDR3, as DNA: TGTGCCACCAGCGACCCCCGTAAGGGGGCTATATACGAGCAGTACTTC. This gives the protein CATSDPRKGAIYEQYF.

The chain is built from TRBV2 and TRBJ1-2; TRBD1 matches 9 bases. The CDR3 length is 15 residues. With V trimmed by 0 bases and J by 6 bases, 5 bases remained unmatched. CDR1 SNHLY and CDR2 FYNNEI come from the germline V gene. The CDR3 region has the DNA TGTGCCAGCAGTGAAGCCGGACAGGGGTTGCATGGCTACACCTTC. Translation: CASSEAGQGLHGYTF. Looking up the rest from reference TRBV2 and TRBJ1-2 gives the full variable domain: EPEVTQTPSHQVTQMGQEVILRCVPISNHLYFYWYRQILGQKVEFLVSFYNNEISEKSEIFDDQFSVERPDGSNFTLKIRSTKLEDSAMYFCASSEAGQGLHGYTFGSGTRLTVV.

This clone occurred a few times. The chain recombines TRBV6-1 with TRBJ2-7, with TRBD1 matching over 9 bases. After removal of 9 bases from V and 2 bases from J, the junction contained 8 bases not matched to a gene. Germline values: CDR1 MNHNS, CDR2 SASEGT. This CDR3 is 14 amino acids long. The CDR3, as DNA: TGTGCCAGTCGAGGGACAGGGAAACCCTACGAGCAGTACTTC. Translating it yields CASRGTGKPYEQYF.

This clone was counted a single time. The V and J genes are TRBV7-3 and TRBJ1-2, with a tentative D call TRBD1 (6 bases). Germline V CDR1 and CDR2: SGHTA, FQGTGA. With 5 bases removed from V and 4 bases from J, the gap between germline ends came to 17 bases. This CDR3 is 15 amino acids long. CDR3 in amino acids: CASSPEHRVPYGYTF. CDR3 sequence (DNA): TGTGCCAGCAGCCCCGAACACAGGGTACCCTATGGCTACACCTTC.

This chain links TRBV7-3 with TRBJ2-1; D is unresolved. Germline-derived CDR1 and CDR2 are SGHTA and FQGTGA. With 1 base removed from V and 8 bases from J, the gap between germline ends came to 12 bases. This CDR3 spans 14 amino acids. The CDR3 is CASSLRFSIDEQFF. DNA for the CDR3: TGTGCCAGCAGCTTAAGATTTAGTATCGATGAGCAGTTCTTC.

V usage is TRBV10-1 and J usage is TRBJ1-2; tentative D call: TRBD1 (6 bases). V lost 0 bases to trimming and J lost 6 bases, with 11 bases between them. This CDR3 is built from 14 residues. Per germline, CDR1 WNHNN and CDR2 SYGVQD (reference sequence). CDR3 sequence (DNA): TGCGCCAGCAGTGAGTCGCGGACAGTAAATGGCTACACCTTC. Residues: CASSESRTVNGYTF.

Remarks on this clone: The sample holds other DNA sequences that translate to the same CDR3. The chain employs TRBV4-1 and TRBJ2-7, with TRBD1 matching over 8 bases. The trim removed 1 base at V and 6 bases at J, leaving 5 bases unmatched. From germline, CDR1 is MGHRA and CDR2 YSYEKL. The CDR3 has 14 residues. The CDR3 region is CASSQAVRGREQYF. The CDR3 DNA is TGCGCCAGCAGCCAAGCGGTCAGGGGGCGCGAGCAGTACTTC.

The chain is built from TRBV10-1 and TRBJ2-7; 7 bases fit TRBD1. Germline CDR1 reads WNHNN; CDR2 reads SYGVQD (reference sequence). The CDR3 has 17 residues. J was trimmed by 4 bases and V by 2 bases; bases with no gene match: 14. The CDR3 DNA sequence: TGCGCCAGCAGTGAGCCGGGACAGCCGTCCCCCTCTTACGAGCAGTACTTC. Amino acids: CASSEPGQPSPSYEQYF.